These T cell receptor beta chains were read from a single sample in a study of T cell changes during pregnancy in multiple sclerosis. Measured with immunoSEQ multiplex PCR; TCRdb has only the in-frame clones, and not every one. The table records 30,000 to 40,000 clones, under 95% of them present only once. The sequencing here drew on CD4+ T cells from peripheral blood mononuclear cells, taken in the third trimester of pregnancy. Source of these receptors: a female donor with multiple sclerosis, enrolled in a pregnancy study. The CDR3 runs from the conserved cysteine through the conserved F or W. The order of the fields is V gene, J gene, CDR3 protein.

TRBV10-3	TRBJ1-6	CAISDQGHYSPLHF
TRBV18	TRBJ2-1	CASSLVANSIEQFF
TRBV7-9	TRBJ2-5	CASLAETQYF
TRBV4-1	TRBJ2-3	CASTVGSGFSTDTQYF
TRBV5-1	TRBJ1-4	CASSLGTGEKLFF
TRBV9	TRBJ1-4	CASSAGPQATNEKLFF
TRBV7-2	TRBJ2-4	CASSLSGAKNIQYF
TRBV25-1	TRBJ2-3	CASSERGTSLSTDTQYF
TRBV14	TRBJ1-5	CASSPKDRVNQPQHF
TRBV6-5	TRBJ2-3	CASSYWTGTSTDTQYF
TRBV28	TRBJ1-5	CASRPAGNQPQHF
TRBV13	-	CASSLEDRGALEQYF
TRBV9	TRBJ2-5	CASSPWTGFSSGEETQYF
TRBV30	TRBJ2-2	CAWSVRNTGELFF
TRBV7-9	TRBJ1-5	CASSRGTGANQPQHF
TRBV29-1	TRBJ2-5	CSVGGPGWEETQYF
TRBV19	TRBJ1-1	CASSMGNLNTEAFF
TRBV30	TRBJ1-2	CAWSVSRHFGYTF
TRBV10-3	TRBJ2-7	CAISAGRMTGGADEQYF
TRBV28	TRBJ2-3	CAIRTSGKPTDTQYF
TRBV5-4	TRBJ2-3	CASSLGADLSTDTQYF
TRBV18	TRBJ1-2	CASSPGQGGYTF